This T cell receptor (beta chain) was captured by sequencing in a study of Graves' ophthalmopathy and Graves' hyperthyroidism. Amplification of TCR beta CDR3 regions used RNA transcripts. RT-PCR was first run with HTBI primers, then multiplex PCR in a second round. TCRdb re-derived calls from the multiplex PCR reads in MiXCR, one entry per CDR3 protein. The table lists 650,000 to 900,000 distinct CDR3 sequences, around 40% of them singletons. There are 14 residues in the CDR3. The ends were cut back, 5 bases at V and 5 bases at J, with 15 bases in the middle. Looked up from germline, CDR1 is SNHLY and CDR2 is FYNNEI.

This chain connects TRBV2 to TRBJ2-5; either TRBD1 or TRBD2 may fit D (5 bases each). This clonotype was obtained from an adult man with Graves' ophthalmopathy. Material for sequencing was peripheral blood. The CDR3 nucleotides are TGTGCCAGCAGTTTTATCGGGGACGGCGAGACCCAGTACTTC. It encodes CASSFIGDGETQYF.